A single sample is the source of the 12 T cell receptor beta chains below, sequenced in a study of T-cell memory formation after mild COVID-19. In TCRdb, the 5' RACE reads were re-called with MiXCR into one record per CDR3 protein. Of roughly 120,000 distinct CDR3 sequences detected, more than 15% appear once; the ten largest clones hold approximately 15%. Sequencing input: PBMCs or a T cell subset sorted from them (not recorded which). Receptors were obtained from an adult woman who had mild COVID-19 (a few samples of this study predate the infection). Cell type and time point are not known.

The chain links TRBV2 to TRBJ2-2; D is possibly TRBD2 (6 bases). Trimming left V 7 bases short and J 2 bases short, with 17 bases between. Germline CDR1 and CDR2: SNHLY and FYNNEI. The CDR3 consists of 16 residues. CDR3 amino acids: CASTLLAEVNTGELFF. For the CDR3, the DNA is TGTGCCAGCACCCTACTAGCTGAAGTTAACACCGGGGAGCTGTTTTTT.

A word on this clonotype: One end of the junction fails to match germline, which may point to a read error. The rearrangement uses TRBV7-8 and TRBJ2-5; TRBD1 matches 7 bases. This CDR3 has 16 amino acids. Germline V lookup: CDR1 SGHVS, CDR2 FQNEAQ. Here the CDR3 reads CASTLPGQRTGETQYF. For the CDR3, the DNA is TGTGCCAGCACCTTACCGGGACAGCGGACCGGAGAGACCCAGTACTTC.

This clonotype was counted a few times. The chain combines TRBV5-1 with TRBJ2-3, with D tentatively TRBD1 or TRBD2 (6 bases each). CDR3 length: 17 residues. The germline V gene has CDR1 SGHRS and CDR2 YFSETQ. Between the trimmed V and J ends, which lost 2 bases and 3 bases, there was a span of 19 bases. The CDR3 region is CASSFTSRGVRTDTQYF. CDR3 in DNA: TGCGCCAGCAGCTTTACCTCTAGGGGGGTGAGAACAGATACGCAGTATTTT.

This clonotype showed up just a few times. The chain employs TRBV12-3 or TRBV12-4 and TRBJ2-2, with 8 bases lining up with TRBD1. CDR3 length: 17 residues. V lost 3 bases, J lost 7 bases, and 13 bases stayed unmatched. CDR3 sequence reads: CASSLDWTGLGGGELFF. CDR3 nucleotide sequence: TGTGCCAGCAGTTTGGACTGGACAGGGTTAGGAGGCGGGGAGCTGTTTTTT.

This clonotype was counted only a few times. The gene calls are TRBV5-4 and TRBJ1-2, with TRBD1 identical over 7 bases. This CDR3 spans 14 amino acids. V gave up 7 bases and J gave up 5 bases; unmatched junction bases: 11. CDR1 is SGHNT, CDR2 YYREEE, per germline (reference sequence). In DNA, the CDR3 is TGTGCCAGCGGCTATCTAGGGGGCCGGTATGGCTACACCTTC. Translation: CASGYLGGRYGYTF.

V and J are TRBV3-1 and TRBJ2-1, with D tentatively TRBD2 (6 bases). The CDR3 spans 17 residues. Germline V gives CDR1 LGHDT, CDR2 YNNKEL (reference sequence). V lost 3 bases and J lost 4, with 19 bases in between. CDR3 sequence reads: CASSHELPSEPYNEQFF. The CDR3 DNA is TGTGCCAGCAGCCATGAACTACCTAGCGAGCCATACAATGAGCAGTTCTTC.

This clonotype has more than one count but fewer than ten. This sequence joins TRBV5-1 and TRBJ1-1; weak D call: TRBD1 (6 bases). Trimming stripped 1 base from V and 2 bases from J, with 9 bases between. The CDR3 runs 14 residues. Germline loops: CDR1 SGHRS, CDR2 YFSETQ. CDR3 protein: CASSLLDSNTEAFF. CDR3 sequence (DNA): TGCGCCAGCAGCTTGTTGGACAGCAACACTGAAGCTTTCTTT.

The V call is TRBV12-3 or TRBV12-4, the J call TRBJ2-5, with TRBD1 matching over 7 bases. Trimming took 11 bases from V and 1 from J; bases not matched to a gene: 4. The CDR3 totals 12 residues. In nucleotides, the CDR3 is TGTGCCTCCCGGGACAGCCAAGAGACCCAGTACTTC. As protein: CASRDSQETQYF.

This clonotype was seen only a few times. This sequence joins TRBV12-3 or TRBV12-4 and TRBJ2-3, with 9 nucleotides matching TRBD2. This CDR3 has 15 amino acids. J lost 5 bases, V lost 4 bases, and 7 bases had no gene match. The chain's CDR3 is CASSSSSGARDTQYF. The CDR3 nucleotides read TGTGCCAGCAGTTCGTCTAGCGGGGCCCGAGATACGCAGTATTTT.

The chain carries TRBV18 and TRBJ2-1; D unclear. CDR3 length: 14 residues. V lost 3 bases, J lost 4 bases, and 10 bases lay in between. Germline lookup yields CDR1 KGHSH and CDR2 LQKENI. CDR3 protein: CASSPDPTYNEQFF. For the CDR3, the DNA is TGTGCCAGCTCACCGGATCCGACGTACAATGAGCAGTTCTTC.

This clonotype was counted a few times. Here the CDR3 DNA reads TGTGCCAGCAGGGCTAGGACAGGGCGTGGCGGGGAGCTGTTTTTT. Amino acids: CASRARTGRGGELFF. The gene calls are TRBV2 and TRBJ2-2; 8 bases match TRBD1. The germline V gene has CDR1 SNHLY and CDR2 FYNNEI. This CDR3 region has 15 residues. With 6 bases clipped from V and 7 bases from J, the junction kept 10 bases outside the gene matches.

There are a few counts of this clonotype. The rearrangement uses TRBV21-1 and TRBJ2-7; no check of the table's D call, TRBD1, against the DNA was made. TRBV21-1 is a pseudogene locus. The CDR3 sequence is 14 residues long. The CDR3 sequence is CASSNRDRGYEQYF. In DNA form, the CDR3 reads TGTGCCAGCAGCAACCGGGACAGGGGATACGAGCAGTACTTC.